This T cell receptor beta chain came from a study of blood T cells in healthy people across ages. The CDR3 runs to 14 residues. Per the germline V gene, CDR1 is SGHRS and CDR2 is YFSETQ. Trimming took 0 bases from V and 4 from J, leaving 10 bases between them. This clonotype was seen more than once but under ten times. A second PCR of roughly 7 to 11 cycles used a sample-barcoded 5' primer and a J-beta primer mix. TCRdb fed the 5' RACE reads into MiXCR, producing one record per CDR3 protein. The sample holds over 1,500,000 distinct CDR3 sequences, 39% seen once. The sequence was collected from a human donor in good health. What was sequenced was blood. The chain has TRBV5-1 and TRBJ2-5; D might be TRBD2 (6 bases). This CDR3 is CASSLGTTRETQYF. The CDR3 DNA reads TGCGCCAGCAGCTTGGGGACTACACGAGAGACCCAGTACTTC.